The clone carrying this T cell receptor (beta chain) came up once. The data derive from a study of blood T cell repertoires in COVID-19. On the study more broadly: Sources were T cells, B-cell-depleted T cells, or PBMCs; the material itself was cDNA or gDNA.

Germline loops: CDR1 MNHEY, CDR2 SMNVEV (reference sequence). Between the trimmed V and J ends, which lost 5 bases and 0 bases, there was a span of 14 bases. The CDR3 totals 16 residues. The protocol was immunoSEQ multiplex PCR, while the TCRdb copy is restricted to in-frame clones and leaves out a portion. The top ten clones hold 2% to 2.5% of a sample with 250,000 to 300,000 clones, about nine tenths of them seen once. Sequencing was performed on peripheral blood. V gene TRBV27 combines with J gene TRBJ1-3; D ambiguous. This receptor was taken from a woman in her forties or fifties who had recovered from COVID-19. CDR3 coding DNA: TGTGCCAGCAGTGAACGATCAGGTAGCTCTGGAAACACCATATATTTT. Its protein is CASSERSGSSGNTIYF.